The sequence of this TCR beta chain was determined in a study of vaccination effects on CD4 cells after COVID-19. Germline CDR1 reads MNHNY; CDR2 reads SVGAGI (reference sequence). V was clipped by 5 bases and J by 8 bases, with 9 bases between them. The CDR3 has 12 amino acids. Sequencing in the ViraFEST assay came after antigen-specific CD4+ T cells had been expanded with viral peptide pools, which were used to stimulate PBMC. Following an approximately ten-day culture, CD4+ T cells were purified. Each person got two doses of an mRNA SARS-CoV-2 vaccine, BNT162b2 or mRNA-1273. Regarding this clone: Antigen: not known.

Broader study findings: Recruitment yielded few convalescent patients, and the study had no early post-infection timepoints.

Profiling relied on immunoSEQ multiplex PCR, and the TCRdb table lists in-frame clones only, not all of them. The sample carries approximately 24,000 clones, roughly 76% recorded once. Sequences were derived from CD4+ T cells from PBMCs cultured with SARS-CoV-2 spike peptides, sampled after COVID-19 vaccination. The chain carries TRBV6-6 and TRBJ2-2; the D is unclear. The TCR sequence derives from a human donor who received a COVID-19 vaccine. Some clones in this sample may be carry-over from other donors' samples. CDR3 nucleotide sequence: TGTGCCAGCAGTCTAAGGGTTGGGGAGCTGTTTTTT. This translates into CASSLRVGELFF.